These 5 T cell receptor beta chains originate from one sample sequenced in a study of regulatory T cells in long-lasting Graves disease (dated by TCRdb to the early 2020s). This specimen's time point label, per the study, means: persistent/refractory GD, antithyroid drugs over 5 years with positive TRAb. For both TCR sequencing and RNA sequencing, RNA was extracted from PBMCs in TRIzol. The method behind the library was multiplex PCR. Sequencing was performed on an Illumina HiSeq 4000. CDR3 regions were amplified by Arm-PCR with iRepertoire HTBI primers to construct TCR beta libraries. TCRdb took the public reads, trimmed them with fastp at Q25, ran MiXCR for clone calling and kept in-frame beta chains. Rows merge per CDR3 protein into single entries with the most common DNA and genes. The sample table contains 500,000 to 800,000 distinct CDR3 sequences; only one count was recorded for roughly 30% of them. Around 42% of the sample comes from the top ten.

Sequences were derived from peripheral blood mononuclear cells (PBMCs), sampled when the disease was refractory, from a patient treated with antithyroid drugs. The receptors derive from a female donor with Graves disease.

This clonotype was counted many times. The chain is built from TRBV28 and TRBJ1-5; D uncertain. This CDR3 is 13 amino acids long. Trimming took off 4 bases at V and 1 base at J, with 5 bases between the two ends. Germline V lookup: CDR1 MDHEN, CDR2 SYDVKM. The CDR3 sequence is CASSSLSNQPQHF. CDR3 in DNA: TGTGCCAGCAGTTCTCTAAGCAATCAGCCCCAGCATTTT.

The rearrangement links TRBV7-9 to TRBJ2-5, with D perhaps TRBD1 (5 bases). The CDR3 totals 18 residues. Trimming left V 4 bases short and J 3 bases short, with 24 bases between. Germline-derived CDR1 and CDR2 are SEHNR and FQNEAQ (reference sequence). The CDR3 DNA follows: TGTGCCAGCAGCTCGAACCCTTTGGGCCTAGGACAAAAAGAGACCCAGTACTTC. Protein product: CASSSNPLGLGQKETQYF.

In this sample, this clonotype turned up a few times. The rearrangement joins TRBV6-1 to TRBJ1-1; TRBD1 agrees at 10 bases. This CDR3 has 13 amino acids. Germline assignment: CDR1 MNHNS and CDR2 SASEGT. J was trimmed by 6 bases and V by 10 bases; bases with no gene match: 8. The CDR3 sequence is CANRQGADAEAFF. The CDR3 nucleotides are TGTGCCAACAGACAGGGGGCTGATGCTGAAGCTTTCTTT.

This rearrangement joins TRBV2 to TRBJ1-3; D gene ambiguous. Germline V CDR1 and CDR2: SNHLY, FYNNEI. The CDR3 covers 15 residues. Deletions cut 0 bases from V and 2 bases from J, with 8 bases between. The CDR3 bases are TGTGCCAGCAGTGAAGCTCCAGGCACTGGAAACACCATATATTTT. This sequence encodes CASSEAPGTGNTIYF.

CDR3: CATADSPSYEQYF. The CDR3 DNA follows: TGTGCCACCGCGGACAGCCCCAGCTACGAGCAGTACTTC. V gene TRBV10-3 combines with J gene TRBJ2-7; tentatively, D is TRBD1 (6 bases). The V gene lost 10 bases and the J gene lost 3 bases, with 16 bases spanning the gap. The CDR3 extends over 13 amino acids. The germline V gene has CDR1 ENHRY and CDR2 SYGVKD.